Below, 10 T cell receptor beta chains from the same sample are listed, as sequenced in a study of blood T cell repertoires in COVID-19. Measured with immunoSEQ multiplex PCR; TCRdb has only the in-frame clones, and not every one. The repertoire has roughly 520,000 clones, 88% of them found once; the top ten carry 1.5% to 2%. The sample consisted of PBMCs or T cells enriched from blood (not recorded which). These receptor sequences come from a woman aged 40 to 50 who had recovered from COVID-19.

The rearrangement links TRBV12-3 or TRBV12-4 to TRBJ2-7; perhaps TRBD1 as D (6 bases). V lost 6 bases and J 5 bases, leaving 8 bases between the germline ends. The CDR3 is 11 residues long. This CDR3 is CASRHRDEQYF. The CDR3 bases are TGTGCCAGCAGGCACAGGGACGAGCAGTACTTC.

This clone was seen a handful of times. The chain uses TRBV5-1 and TRBJ1-3; unclear D gene. Germline CDR1 is SGHRS and CDR2 is YFSETQ. This CDR3 region has 12 residues. Between the trimmed V and J ends, which lost 5 bases and 3 bases, there was a span of 6 bases. In DNA form, the CDR3 reads TGCGCCAGCAGGGCAGATGGAAACACCATATATTTT. Residues: CASRADGNTIYF.

The chain employs TRBV4-3 and TRBJ1-2, with D hard to call. V shed 3 bases and J shed 5 bases, with 10 bases lying between them. The CDR3 sequence is 13 residues long. The germline V gene has CDR1 LGHNA and CDR2 YSLEER. CDR3 bases: TGCGCCAGCAGCCACTCCACCGAGTATGGCTACACCTTC. This encodes CASSHSTEYGYTF.

The chain links TRBV6-4 to TRBJ1-1, with D maybe TRBD1 (6 bases). Trimming removed 6 bases at V and 4 bases at J, with 18 bases between. Looked up from germline, CDR1 is MRHNA and CDR2 is SNTAGT. The CDR3 spans 15 residues. The CDR3 spells CASSATGPGGTEAFF. In DNA, the CDR3 is TGTGCCAGCAGCGCGACAGGCCCGGGGGGCACTGAAGCTTTCTTT.

The chain is built from TRBV19 and TRBJ1-2; TRBD1 matches at 7 bases. The CDR3 runs to 17 residues. Germline V CDR1 and CDR2: LNHDA, SQIVND (reference sequence). V lost 4 bases to trimming and J lost 6 bases; unmatched junction nucleotides: 17. CDR3 loop: CASSTADRAVFRNGYTF. Here the CDR3 DNA reads TGTGCCAGTAGTACAGCCGACAGGGCTGTTTTTCGAAATGGCTACACCTTC.

The V call is TRBV12-3 or TRBV12-4, the J call TRBJ1-2; TRBD1 is a possible D gene (6 bases). Trimming left V 5 bases short and J 7 bases short, with 11 bases between. The CDR3 spans 12 residues. In DNA form, the CDR3 reads TGTGCCAGCAGTCACAGGGTTGGTGGCTACACCTTC. Translated, it gives CASSHRVGGYTF.

This clone was seen only a few times. The CDR3 sequence is CSVGSGWGMNTEAFF. The CDR3 bases are TGCAGCGTTGGCAGCGGGTGGGGCATGAACACTGAAGCTTTCTTT. The chain links TRBV29-1 to TRBJ1-1; D is possibly TRBD1 (5 bases). V was clipped by 4 bases and J by 0 bases, with 15 bases between them. Germline loops: CDR1 SQVTM, CDR2 ANQGSEA. The CDR3 contains 15 residues.

This clone was recorded once. The CDR3 sequence: CASSLGGVGGTKNIQYF. CDR3 in DNA: TGTGCCAGCAGCTTAGGAGGGGTCGGCGGGACCAAAAACATTCAGTACTTC. The chain employs TRBV7-9 and TRBJ2-4, with D perhaps TRBD2 (6 bases). Trimming pared 1 base from V and 2 bases from J, leaving 15 bases between. The CDR3 contains 17 residues. Germline V gene data show CDR1 as SEHNR and CDR2 as FQNEAQ (reference sequence).

CDR3 in DNA: TGCGCCAGCAGCCAATCGCAGGCTAACTATGGCTACACCTTC. It is translated as CASSQSQANYGYTF. The J gene is TRBJ1-2, the V gene TRBV4-3; D not certain. The germline V gene encodes CDR1 LGHNA and CDR2 YSLEER. This CDR3 has 14 amino acids. Trimming stripped 2 bases from V and 0 bases from J, with 7 bases between.

The CDR3: CASSLTQGNYGYTF. The CDR3, as DNA: TGTGCCAGCAGCCTAACACAGGGCAACTATGGCTACACCTTC. This chain uses TRBV6-2 or TRBV6-3 with TRBJ1-2, with a tentative D call TRBD1 (6 bases). Germline-derived CDR1 and CDR2 are MNHEY and SVGEGT. The germline V and J ends were trimmed by 6 bases and 2 bases, with 13 bases remaining between them. The CDR3 is made up of 14 amino acids.